The 4 T cell receptor beta chains given below trace back to one sample, sequenced in a study of graft-versus-host responses after intestinal transplantation. Produced via immunoSEQ multiplex PCR; TCRdb's table is partial and in-frame only. The sample has some 83,000 clones; around 92% are singletons. These TCRs are of unknown antigen specificity. The sample in question was unstimulated CD4+ T cells sorted from spleen or lymph node cells, obtained before intestinal transplant. All receptors come from a human donor who received an intestinal transplant.

CDR3 nucleotide sequence: TGTGCCAGCACGCGGGGGCCGACTAATGAAAAACTGTTTTTT. It encodes CASTRGPTNEKLFF. The V and J genes are TRBV5-8 and TRBJ1-4; a possible D gene is TRBD1 (6 bases). Germline V gene sequence: CDR1 SGHTS, CDR2 YDEGEE. The CDR3 spans 14 residues. Trimming left V 6 bases short and J 2 bases short, with 11 bases between.

CDR3 nucleotides: TGTGCCAGCAGCTTAAGGAGGGGGCCTCAACACGAGCAGTACTTC. Amino acids: CASSLRRGPQHEQYF. The genes are TRBV11-2 and TRBJ2-7; D is possibly TRBD1 (7 bases). This CDR3 has 15 residues. The V gene lost 2 bases and the J gene lost 5 bases, with 16 bases spanning the gap. Germline V gene sequence: CDR1 SGHAT, CDR2 FQNNGV.

This clone was observed once. The chain links TRBV7-9 to TRBJ2-5, with D possibly being TRBD1 (5 bases). There are 14 residues in the CDR3. V lost 1 base and J 0 bases, leaving 6 bases between the germline ends. The V gene's germline CDR1 is SEHNR and CDR2 FQNEAQ (reference sequence). The CDR3 loop is CASSLDRYQETQYF. The CDR3, as DNA: TGTGCCAGCAGCTTAGACAGGTACCAAGAGACCCAGTACTTC.

CDR3 bases: TGTGCCAGCAGCCAGACGCTAGCGGCCACAGATACGCAGTATTTT. It specifies CASSQTLAATDTQYF. The V call is TRBV7-7, the J call TRBJ2-3, with 7 bases lining up with TRBD2. Germline V CDR1 and CDR2: SSHAT, FNYEAQ (reference sequence). The CDR3 covers 15 residues. Unmatched junction bases numbered 7, after V lost 5 bases and J lost 2 bases.